These T cell receptor beta chains were read from a single sample in a study of PD-L1 blockade in urothelial cancer. TCRdb keeps only in-frame clones here, not all; method: immunoSEQ multiplex PCR. The sample holds around 57,000 clones, 75% to 85% seen once. Source: PBMCs, taken around atezolizumab (anti-PD-L1) treatment. The receptor source for this set is a man in his 70s with urothelial cancer. The CDR3 runs from the conserved cysteine through the conserved F or W. D genes are given only for firm matches. Clone size is stated in some rows and not others, as once, few, many or a class when expanded.

j_gene: TRBJ1-1; d_gene: -; v_gene: TRBV18; abundance: -; CDR3nt: TGTGCCAGCTCCCTGACAGATACAATGAACACTGAAGCTTTCTTT; CDR3aa: CASSLTDTMNTEAFF
j_gene: TRBJ2-7; d_gene: -; v_gene: TRBV27; abundance: -; CDR3nt: TGTGCCAGCAGTTCAACCCCAAGCCACGAGCAGTACTTC; CDR3aa: CASSSTPSHEQYF
j_gene: TRBJ1-1; d_gene: -; v_gene: TRBV14; abundance: few; CDR3nt: TGTGCCAGCAGCCAAGAGCTGGGAGACACTGAAGCTTTCTTT; CDR3aa: CASSQELGDTEAFF
j_gene: TRBJ2-1; d_gene: -; v_gene: TRBV19; abundance: -; CDR3nt: TGTGCCAGTAGTATAATGGCTCGGAGCTCCTACAATGAGCAGTTCTTC; CDR3aa: CASSIMARSSYNEQFF
j_gene: TRBJ2-5; d_gene: -; v_gene: TRBV28; abundance: -; CDR3nt: TGTGCCAGCCGGTTGGGGGGCCAAGAGACCCAGTACTTC; CDR3aa: CASRLGGQETQYF
j_gene: TRBJ2-7; d_gene: TRBD1; v_gene: TRBV12-5; abundance: -; CDR3nt: TGTGCTAGTGGTTTGGGGACAGGGCTGCCCTACGAGCAGTACTTC; CDR3aa: CASGLGTGLPYEQYF
j_gene: TRBJ2-7; d_gene: TRBD2; v_gene: TRBV5-4; abundance: -; CDR3nt: TGTGCCAGCAGCCCGCGGGGGACCCGGGGGTCCTACGAGCAGTACTTC; CDR3aa: CASSPRGTRGSYEQYF
j_gene: TRBJ2-7; d_gene: -; v_gene: TRBV5-6; abundance: -; CDR3nt: TGTGCCAGCAGCTTGCGAGGTAGCCGGAGCTCCTACGAGCAGTACTTC; CDR3aa: CASSLRGSRSSYEQYF
j_gene: TRBJ2-3; d_gene: -; v_gene: TRBV6-5; abundance: -; CDR3nt: TGTGCCAGCAGGGTTGTGGAGGGAGGCACAGATACGCAGTATTTT; CDR3aa: CASRVVEGGTDTQYF
j_gene: TRBJ2-7; d_gene: TRBD1; v_gene: TRBV5-4; abundance: -; CDR3nt: TGTGCCAGCAGCTTGGGACAGGGTGGAACCTACGAGCAGTACTTC; CDR3aa: CASSLGQGGTYEQYF
j_gene: TRBJ1-3; d_gene: TRBD1; v_gene: TRBV19; abundance: -; CDR3nt: TGTGCCAGTAGTATCGCCGGGACAGGGGGAAACACCATATATTTT; CDR3aa: CASSIAGTGGNTIYF
j_gene: TRBJ2-1; d_gene: TRBD2; v_gene: TRBV2; abundance: -; CDR3nt: TGTGCCAGCAAAACTAGCGGGAAAAACTACAATGAGCAGTTCTTC; CDR3aa: CASKTSGKNYNEQFF
j_gene: TRBJ1-5; d_gene: TRBD1; v_gene: TRBV28; abundance: -; CDR3nt: TGTGCCATCCAATCAGGGGGCGCGAGCAATCAGCCCCAGCATTTT; CDR3aa: CAIQSGGASNQPQHF
j_gene: TRBJ1-3; d_gene: -; v_gene: TRBV11-3; abundance: -; CDR3nt: TGTGCCAGCAGCTTAGGGACAGATGGAAACACCATATATTTT; CDR3aa: CASSLGTDGNTIYF
j_gene: TRBJ2-1; d_gene: -; v_gene: TRBV7-2; abundance: -; CDR3nt: TGTGCCAGCAGCTTAAACGAAGAGGACAATGAGCAGTTCTTC; CDR3aa: CASSLNEEDNEQFF
j_gene: TRBJ2-5; d_gene: -; v_gene: TRBV7-9; abundance: -; CDR3nt: TGTGCCAGCAGGGGGGGTAGCCAGAGGACCCAGTACTTC; CDR3aa: CASRGGSQRTQYF
j_gene: TRBJ1-3; d_gene: -; v_gene: TRBV5-1; abundance: -; CDR3nt: TGCGCCAGCAGCTCTGACTTGGCAGGAAACACCATATATTTT; CDR3aa: CASSSDLAGNTIYF
j_gene: TRBJ2-7; d_gene: -; v_gene: TRBV5-8; abundance: -; CDR3nt: TGTGCCAGCAGCTTAAGACAAGACACCCGCCACGAGCAGTACTTC; CDR3aa: CASSLRQDTRHEQYF
j_gene: TRBJ2-7; d_gene: TRBD2; v_gene: TRBV5-4; abundance: -; CDR3nt: TGTGCCAGCACCCCCGGACTAGCGGGAATGAACGAGCAGTACTTC; CDR3aa: CASTPGLAGMNEQYF
j_gene: TRBJ2-1; d_gene: -; v_gene: TRBV4-2; abundance: -; CDR3nt: TGTGCCAGCAGGGGAGAGCAGAGCTCCTACAATGAGCAGTTCTTC; CDR3aa: CASRGEQSSYNEQFF
j_gene: TRBJ1-2; d_gene: -; v_gene: TRBV27; abundance: -; CDR3nt: TGTGCCAGCAGTTTTGGTGGGCTGGGCTACACCTTC; CDR3aa: CASSFGGLGYTF
j_gene: TRBJ2-5; d_gene: -; v_gene: TRBV7-9; abundance: -; CDR3nt: TGTGCCAGCAGCTTTCTCGGAGAGACCCAGTACTTC; CDR3aa: CASSFLGETQYF
j_gene: TRBJ1-3; d_gene: TRBD1; v_gene: TRBV11-1; abundance: once; CDR3nt: TGTGCCAGCAGCGGACAGGGGGCCCTCTCTGGAAACACCATATATTTT; CDR3aa: CASSGQGALSGNTIYF
j_gene: TRBJ2-7; d_gene: -; v_gene: TRBV13; abundance: -; CDR3nt: TGTGCCAGCTCGGGGGGCCTCTCCTACGAGCAGTACTTC; CDR3aa: CASSGGLSYEQYF
j_gene: TRBJ2-5; d_gene: -; v_gene: TRBV7-2; abundance: -; CDR3nt: TGTGCCAGCAGCTTAACTAGCCGCCAAGAGACCCAGTACTTC; CDR3aa: CASSLTSRQETQYF
j_gene: TRBJ2-1; d_gene: TRBD1; v_gene: TRBV7-9; abundance: -; CDR3nt: TGTGCCAGCAGCTTAACAGGGGATGAGCAGTTCTTC; CDR3aa: CASSLTGDEQFF
j_gene: TRBJ1-2; d_gene: -; v_gene: TRBV18; abundance: few; CDR3nt: TGTGCCAGCTCACCACCGGGTAGGGGTGATGGCTACACCTTC; CDR3aa: CASSPPGRGDGYTF
j_gene: TRBJ1-4; d_gene: -; v_gene: TRBV27; abundance: -; CDR3nt: TGTGCCAGCAGGGGAGGCGGGGCAACTAATGAAAAACTGTTTTTT; CDR3aa: CASRGGGATNEKLFF
j_gene: TRBJ2-1; d_gene: -; v_gene: TRBV11-3; abundance: -; CDR3nt: TGTGCCAGCAGCTCTTTCGAGCGGCCCTACAATGAGCAGTTCTTC; CDR3aa: CASSSFERPYNEQFF
j_gene: TRBJ2-1; d_gene: TRBD2; v_gene: TRBV5-1; abundance: -; CDR3nt: TGCGCCAGCAGCCCCGCCGGGACTAGCGTCAATGAGCAGTTCTTC; CDR3aa: CASSPAGTSVNEQFF
j_gene: TRBJ2-1; d_gene: -; v_gene: TRBV10-3; abundance: -; CDR3nt: TGTGCCATCAGAGATGAACGACAAATGGATGAGCAGTTCTTC; CDR3aa: CAIRDERQMDEQFF
j_gene: TRBJ1-1; d_gene: -; v_gene: TRBV13; abundance: -; CDR3nt: TGTGCCAGCAGCTTAGTGGGGAGCACTGAAGCTTTCTTT; CDR3aa: CASSLVGSTEAFF
j_gene: TRBJ1-4; d_gene: -; v_gene: TRBV27; abundance: -; CDR3nt: TGTGCCAGCAGTTTCGGACTCGCAACTAATGAAAAACTGTTTTTT; CDR3aa: CASSFGLATNEKLFF
j_gene: TRBJ2-5; d_gene: -; v_gene: TRBV7-6; abundance: -; CDR3nt: TGTGCCAGCACCCCTCGGGCAGGGAGGTCAGAGACCCAGTACTTC; CDR3aa: CASTPRAGRSETQYF
j_gene: TRBJ2-1; d_gene: TRBD2; v_gene: TRBV28; abundance: -; CDR3nt: TGTGCCAGCGGGCGACTAGCGGGCAAATATGAGCAGTTCTTC; CDR3aa: CASGRLAGKYEQFF
j_gene: TRBJ1-2; d_gene: TRBD1; v_gene: TRBV7-9; abundance: -; CDR3nt: TGTGCCAGCAGCCCGGGACAGGGAGCGAACTATGGCTACACCTTC; CDR3aa: CASSPGQGANYGYTF
j_gene: TRBJ1-1; d_gene: TRBD1; v_gene: TRBV25-1; abundance: -; CDR3nt: TGTGCCAGCAGTGACTGGACAGGGATGAACACTGAAGCTTTCTTT; CDR3aa: CASSDWTGMNTEAFF
j_gene: TRBJ2-3; d_gene: -; v_gene: TRBV6-5; abundance: few; CDR3nt: TGTGCCAGCAGTTACATTGGCGGAATCACAGATACGCAGTATTTT; CDR3aa: CASSYIGGITDTQYF
j_gene: TRBJ2-3; d_gene: TRBD1; v_gene: TRBV5-1; abundance: -; CDR3nt: TGCGCCAGCTTGAAAGGGACAGGGGGCTCTAAAGATACGCAGTATTTT; CDR3aa: CASLKGTGGSKDTQYF
j_gene: TRBJ1-1; d_gene: TRBD1; v_gene: TRBV5-4; abundance: -; CDR3nt: TGTGCCAGCAGCTTGGACAGGGGGACCGATGAAGCTTTCTTT; CDR3aa: CASSLDRGTDEAFF
j_gene: TRBJ1-1; d_gene: TRBD1; v_gene: TRBV18; abundance: -; CDR3nt: TGTGCCAGCTCACCGTCGGGGGGACAGGGGATTGAAGCTTTCTTT; CDR3aa: CASSPSGGQGIEAFF
j_gene: TRBJ1-1; d_gene: TRBD1; v_gene: TRBV18; abundance: -; CDR3nt: TGTGCCAGCTCCTTACTAACAGGGGAGAACACTGAAGCTTTCTTT; CDR3aa: CASSLLTGENTEAFF